These 10 T cell receptor beta chains were sequenced from one sample in a study of shared clonotypes between healthy human individuals. The assay was immunoSEQ multiplex PCR, and TCRdb's table has in-frame clones only and misses some. Here the sample spans roughly 500,000 clones, around 96% being singletons. The sample consisted of naive CD4+ T cells sorted from blood. Sample subset: CD45RA+ positively selected. The receptors were sampled from a woman aged 25-40 years in good health.

This chain uses TRBV15 with TRBJ2-1; TRBD2 might be the D (5 bases). Trimming took 1 base from V and 6 from J, leaving 13 bases between them. The germline CDR1 and CDR2 sequences are LNHNV and YYDKDF (reference sequence). The CDR3 sequence is 15 residues long. CDR3 sequence: CATSRGPGRVNEQFF. DNA of the CDR3: TGTGCCACCAGCAGAGGCCCGGGAAGGGTCAATGAGCAGTTCTTC.

The rearrangement joins TRBV2 to TRBJ2-3, with TRBD1 matching over 9 bases. The CDR3 loop spans 15 amino acids. V was pared by 5 bases and J by 3 bases, with 6 bases of the junction left unmatched. CDR1 and CDR2 from the germline V gene are SNHLY and FYNNEI. The chain's CDR3 is CASSPGQGGTDTQYF. The CDR3 DNA is TGTGCCAGCAGTCCGGGACAGGGTGGGACAGATACGCAGTATTTT.

The CDR3 DNA reads as TGTGCCAGCTCACCACAAACAGGTTTGGAAGGCTACACCTTC. This sequence encodes CASSPQTGLEGYTF. This rearrangement joins TRBV18 to TRBJ1-2; TRBD1 might be the D (5 bases). This CDR3 comprises 14 residues. CDR1 and CDR2 (germline): KGHSH, LQKENI. V gave up 1 base and J gave up 8 bases, with 14 bases separating them.

The V and J genes are TRBV6-1 and TRBJ2-1; a weak D match, TRBD1 (5 bases). Germline values: CDR1 MNHNS, CDR2 SASEGT. V was cut by 6 bases and J by 7 bases, with 16 bases left in between. There are 14 residues in the CDR3. The CDR3 loop is CASRGQGNRNEQFF. The CDR3 region has the DNA TGTGCCAGCAGAGGGCAGGGAAATCGGAATGAGCAGTTCTTC.

As to this clone: Sequence at one end of the junction differs from germline and may be a read error. V is TRBV28 and J is TRBJ1-1, with 7 bases fitting TRBD1. This CDR3 is built from 12 residues. Germline lookup yields CDR1 MDHEN and CDR2 SYDVKM. CDR3 DNA sequence: TGTGCCAGCAGTTATAACCTCCGACAGGGTGTCTTT. This encodes CASSYNLRQGVF. Full variable domain (remainder filled in from reference TRBV28 and TRBJ1-1): DVKVTQSSRYLVKRTGEKVFLECVQDMDHENMFWYRQDPGLGLRLIYFSYDVKMKEKGDIPEGYSVSREKKERFSLILESASTNQTSMYLCASSYNLRQGVFGQGTRLTVV.

The rearrangement uses TRBV11-2 and TRBJ2-7; TRBD1 is a possible D gene (6 bases). Germline V gene lookup returns CDR1 SGHAT and CDR2 FQNNGV. V lost 5 bases, J lost 3 bases, and 17 bases lay in between. The CDR3 covers 15 residues. CDR3 protein: CASSPSLGASYEQYF. Written as DNA, the CDR3 is TGTGCCAGCAGCCCCTCCCTGGGGGCGAGCTACGAGCAGTACTTC.

The rearrangement links TRBV6-1 to TRBJ1-4; D is undetermined. CDR1 is MNHNS and CDR2 is SASEGT in the germline V gene. The V end was cut by 0 bases, the J end by 0 bases, with 5 bases between. The CDR3 has 15 residues. The CDR3 loop is CASSEARATNEKLFF. For the CDR3, the DNA is TGTGCCAGCAGTGAAGCTCGAGCAACTAATGAAAAACTGTTTTTT.

The J gene is TRBJ2-1, the V gene TRBV12-2; the table gives TRBD2 as D, unverified against the DNA. TRBV12-2 is flagged as a pseudogene. CDR3 length equals 13 residues. CDR3 sequence (DNA): TGTGCAAGTCGCTTAGCGCCCGGCAATGAGCAGTTCTTC. Translated, it gives CASRLAPGNEQFF.

The rearrangement links TRBV2 to TRBJ2-1; 9 bases are a match to TRBD2. Germline-derived CDR1 and CDR2 are SNHLY and FYNNEI. This CDR3 contains 14 residues. V lost 5 bases to trimming and J lost 10 bases; unmatched junction nucleotides: 9. CDR3 nucleotide sequence: TGTGCCAGCAGTAGCCGCGGGAGGGCCAAAGAGCAGTTCTTC. Protein sequence: CASSSRGRAKEQFF.

The chain has TRBV4-2 and TRBJ2-7; TRBD2 matches at 7 bases. The germline gives CDR1 LGHNA, CDR2 YNFKEQ. CDR3 length: 16 amino acids. V shed 3 bases and J 1 base; nucleotides not matched to a gene: 9. The CDR3 sequence is CASSHSGGSLSYEQYF. CDR3 in DNA: TGTGCCAGCAGCCACTCCGGGGGGAGTTTATCCTACGAGCAGTACTTC.